Below are 18 T cell receptor beta chains sequenced from a single sample in a study of T-cell memory formation after mild COVID-19. From the 5' RACE reads, TCRdb called clonotypes with MiXCR, one entry per CDR3 protein. Among about 200,000 distinct CDR3 sequences listed, roughly 10% were seen once. Sequencing was performed on PBMCs or a T cell subset sorted from them (not recorded which). These receptors all come from a man aged 18-30 years who had mild COVID-19 (a few samples of this study predate the infection). Cell type and time point are not known.

This clonotype was seen a few times. The chain links TRBV23-1 to TRBJ2-7, with a weak D call TRBD2 (7 bases). Being an ORF, TRBV23-1 has a function that is uncertain. V gave up 2 bases and J gave up 0 bases, with 11 bases separating them. The CDR3 runs 15 residues. CDR3 protein: CASSQEAGASYEQYV. The CDR3 coding sequence is TGCGCCAGCAGTCAAGAGGCGGGGGCCTCCTACGAGCAGTACGTC.

A few counts support this clonotype. This chain links TRBV12-3 or TRBV12-4 with TRBJ1-1; 7 nucleotides align to TRBD1. V lost 7 bases to trimming and J lost 11 bases; unmatched junction nucleotides: 19. The CDR3 extends over 15 amino acids. The CDR3 region is CASNRDRSPGIRAFF. The CDR3 bases are TGTGCCAGCAACCGGGACAGATCCCCTGGGATTAGGGCTTTCTTT.

This sequence joins TRBV7-3 and TRBJ1-2, with a tentative D call TRBD1 (5 bases). This CDR3 has 13 amino acids. The germline V gene has CDR1 SGHTA and CDR2 FQGTGA. Trimming removed 2 bases from V and 8 bases from J, with 12 bases in between. This CDR3 is CASSLAYGDGYTF. For the CDR3, the DNA is TGTGCCAGCAGCTTAGCGTATGGGGACGGCTACACCTTC.

This clonotype appeared many times. The chain recombines TRBV5-6 with TRBJ2-5; 11 nucleotides match TRBD2. The CDR3 totals 14 residues. Germline V lookup: CDR1 SGHDT, CDR2 YYEEEE. V trimming: 4 bases; J trimming: 9 bases; junction bases outside the gene matches: 8. The CDR3 loop is CASSQTSGVGPQYF. CDR3 bases: TGTGCCAGCAGCCAGACTAGCGGGGTCGGGCCCCAGTACTTC.

The chain carries TRBV24-1 and TRBJ2-1; 10 nucleotides line up with TRBD1. CDR1 and CDR2 (germline): KGHDR, SFDVKD. This CDR3 region has 16 residues. V trimming: 4 bases; J trimming: 6 bases; junction bases outside the gene matches: 8. This chain's CDR3 is CATSDVGQGTRNEQFF. The CDR3, as DNA: TGTGCCACCAGTGACGTGGGACAGGGGACGCGCAATGAGCAGTTCTTC.

In its sample, this clonotype was seen many times. The gene calls are TRBV2 and TRBJ1-1, with 7 bases aligning to TRBD1. Per the germline V gene, CDR1 is SNHLY and CDR2 is FYNNEI. The CDR3 is 13 residues long. Trimming at V came to 6 bases and at J to 0 bases, leaving 1 base not matched to a gene. This CDR3 reads CASRGQMNTEAFF. CDR3 DNA sequence: TGTGCCAGCAGGGGACAGATGAACACTGAAGCTTTCTTT.

This clonotype showed up just a few times. This chain joins TRBV7-2 and TRBJ2-3; tentatively, D is TRBD1 (7 bases). The germline CDR1 and CDR2 sequences are SGHTA and FQGNSA. CDR3 length: 15 residues. The V end lost 5 bases, the J end lost 3 bases, and 15 bases lay between the germline ends. The CDR3 DNA follows: TGTGCCAGCAGCACGGACAGGAGGGCGACAGATACGCAGTATTTT. It translates to CASSTDRRATDTQYF.

The chain has TRBV7-2 and TRBJ2-7; maybe TRBD1 (5 bases). CDR3 length: 13 residues. The V end lost 5 bases, the J end lost 6 bases, and 14 bases lay between the germline ends. Germline V gene lookup returns CDR1 SGHTA and CDR2 FQGNSA. The CDR3 bases are TGTGCCAGCAGCCAAACCCAGGACACCGAGCAGTACGTC. Translation gives CASSQTQDTEQYV.

There are a few counts of this clonotype. The chain uses TRBV7-2 and TRBJ1-5; unclear D gene. Germline assignment: CDR1 SGHTA and CDR2 FQGNSA. CDR3 length: 15 residues. V was clipped by 4 bases and J by 4 bases, with 14 bases between them. The CDR3 loop reads CASSSTRLPNQPQHF. The CDR3 DNA reads as TGTGCCAGCAGCTCGACACGACTGCCTAATCAGCCCCAGCATTTT.

Turning to this clonotype: As the CDR3 is not closed by the conserved phenylalanine or tryptophan, this likely results from a read error. The rearrangement joins TRBV19 to TRBJ2-4, with 10 bases aligning to TRBD2. This CDR3 is 18 amino acids long. V shed 3 bases and J 7 bases; nucleotides not matched to a gene: 15. Germline V gene sequence: CDR1 LNHDA, CDR2 SQIVND (reference sequence). The DNA for the CDR3 is TGTGCCAGTAGTATTACTAGCGGGGCGTTTTCGGGGTCGAACATTCAGTACCTC. Protein product: CASSITSGAFSGSNIQYL.

This clonotype was seen many times. CDR3 amino acids: CASSTDRGNTIYF. CDR3 bases: TGTGCCAGCAGTACCGACAGGGGTAACACCATATATTTT. The chain links TRBV7-2 to TRBJ1-3; 8 bases are a match to TRBD1. V dropped 6 bases and J dropped 7; count of bases not matched to a gene: 5. CDR3 length equals 13 residues. Germline loops: CDR1 SGHTA, CDR2 FQGNSA.

This clonotype was detected only a few times. The chain has TRBV9 and TRBJ2-7; D is unclear. V was cut by 0 bases and J by 2 bases, with 9 bases left in between. Germline V CDR1 and CDR2: SGDLS, YYNGEE. This CDR3 is 14 amino acids long. For the CDR3, the DNA is TGTGCCAGCAGCGTAGAAGGGATTCCCTACGAGCAGTACTTC. Translation: CASSVEGIPYEQYF.

The chain recombines TRBV4-2 with TRBJ2-5; 9 bases fit TRBD2. The length of the CDR3 is 16 residues. The V and J ends lost 0 bases and 4 bases, in that order; junction bases with no gene match: 6. Germline CDR1 LGHNA, CDR2 YNFKEQ. The CDR3 sequence: CASSQDLRGGGETQYF. The CDR3 DNA is TGTGCCAGCAGCCAAGATCTGCGGGGGGGCGGAGAGACCCAGTACTTC.

V is TRBV4-3 and J is TRBJ1-1; D is perhaps TRBD1 (5 bases). Deletions cut 0 bases from V and 6 bases from J, with 20 bases between. Germline CDR1 and CDR2: LGHNA and YSLEER. The CDR3 loop spans 17 amino acids. CDR3 sequence: CASSQDFFPGTRAEAFF. In DNA, the CDR3 is TGCGCCAGCAGCCAAGATTTTTTCCCCGGGACGAGGGCTGAAGCTTTCTTT.

This clonotype was recorded at least ten times. This rearrangement joins TRBV5-1 to TRBJ2-5, with 7 bases that match TRBD1. The CDR3 has 15 amino acids. The V gene's germline CDR1 is SGHRS and CDR2 YFSETQ. Unmatched junction bases numbered 5, after V lost 2 bases and J lost 1 base. CDR3 protein: CASSFTGDVQETQYF. DNA for the CDR3: TGCGCCAGCAGCTTTACAGGGGACGTCCAAGAGACCCAGTACTTC.

The J gene is TRBJ2-3, the V gene TRBV20-1; perhaps TRBD1 as D (6 bases). Trimming left V 6 bases short and J 2 bases short, with 18 bases between. Per germline, CDR1 DFQATT and CDR2 SNEGSKA (reference sequence). The CDR3 covers 15 residues. The CDR3 DNA reads TGCAGTGCATCGGCCGGGACACAGATCACAGATACGCAGTATTTT. Translating it yields CSASAGTQITDTQYF.

This clonotype occurred many times. J is TRBJ1-1 and V is TRBV4-1; TRBD1 agrees at 9 bases. The V and J ends lost 4 bases and 4 bases, in that order; junction bases with no gene match: 10. This CDR3 spans 16 amino acids. CDR1 MGHRA and CDR2 YSYEKL come from the germline V gene. The CDR3 coding sequence is TGCGCCAGCAGCCCGTTCTCGGGACAGGGCCTCACTGAAGCTTTCTTT. Protein: CASSPFSGQGLTEAFF.

This clonotype was counted at least ten times. This chain links TRBV6-5 with TRBJ1-2; possible D gene TRBD1, 6 bases. V was pared by 5 bases and J by 4 bases, with 14 bases between. The CDR3 is 14 amino acids. Germline assignment: CDR1 MNHEY and CDR2 SVGAGI. The CDR3 DNA reads TGTGCCAGCAGTGGGGGCCAGACCCCCTATGGCTACACCTTC. Protein: CASSGGQTPYGYTF.